This is a list of T cell receptor beta chains from one sample in a study of blood T cells in healthy people across ages. TCRdb passed the 5' RACE reads through MiXCR, listing each CDR3 protein once. The sample includes over a million distinct CDR3 sequences, approximately 38% of them seen just once. The specimen sequenced was blood. Source of these receptors: a woman aged 18 to 35 in good health. CDR3s include the opening cysteine and the closing phenylalanine or tryptophan. D genes are given only for firm matches. Where a row states a size, it is once, few, many or the class of an expanded clone; other rows omit it.

TRBV29-1	TRBD1	TRBJ1-1	few	TGCAGCGCTGACAGGGGAGACACTGAAGCTTTCTTT	CSADRGDTEAFF
TRBV3-1	TRBD2	TRBJ2-1	few	TGTGCCAGCAGCCAAAGAGCGGGGGGGGCGGATGAGCAGTTCTTC	CASSQRAGGADEQFF
TRBV6-5	.	TRBJ2-7	.	TGTGCCAGCAGTCCCGTGTTAGGGGGGACGAGGAATGAGCAGTACTTC	CASSPVLGGTRNEQYF
TRBV5-1	.	TRBJ2-1	many	TGCGCCAGCAGCTCGCTCCAGGGTGGGGACAATGAGCAGTTCTTC	CASSSLQGGDNEQFF
TRBV2	.	TRBJ2-1	few	TGTGCCAGCGGCCACCGGGATTCGGCCTACAATGAGCAGTTCTTC	CASGHRDSAYNEQFF
TRBV7-9	.	TRBJ1-2	.	TGTGCCAGCCGACAGACGGGGCAGCGTGGCTACACCTTC	CASRQTGQRGYTF
TRBV5-1	TRBD2	TRBJ2-1	few	TGCGCCAGCAGCTTGGGTAATAGCGGGACCTACAATGAGCAGTTCTTC	CASSLGNSGTYNEQFF
TRBV6-1	.	TRBJ1-4	.	TGTGCCAGCAGTGAAGGGAAGGGGAGGGCTAATGAAAAACTGTTTTTT	CASSEGKGRANEKLFF
TRBV20-1	.	TRBJ2-7	few	TGCAGTGCTAGAGCACAACCCTCCTACGAGCAGTACTTC	CSARAQPSYEQYF
TRBV10-3	.	TRBJ2-7	.	TGTGCCATCAGTGAGTCGAGGCAGGGGACCTACGAGCAGTACTTC	CAISESRQGTYEQYF
TRBV11-2	.	TRBJ1-2	.	TGTGCCAGCAGCTTAACCTCCGGGACTGGCTACACCTTC	CASSLTSGTGYTF
TRBV7-8	.	TRBJ2-5	.	TGTGCCAGCAGCTCCAAACCGGGCATTACGATTGAGCAGTACTTC	CASSSKPGITIEQYF
TRBV2	.	TRBJ1-2	once	TGTGCCAGCAGTGGGGGGAGGACCTATGGCTACACCTTC	CASSGGRTYGYTF
TRBV21-1	.	TRBJ1-2	few	TGTGCCGGGGGGACAGGGACTTTCTATGGCTACACCTTC	CAGGTGTFYGYTF
TRBV6-5	TRBD1	TRBJ2-1	.	TGTGCCAGCAGTTACTTCCCCCAGGGGGTAGGTGAGCAGTTCTTC	CASSYFPQGVGEQFF
TRBV5-1	.	TRBJ2-5	.	TGCGCCAGCAGCTTCCCCGACAGATTTTGGGAGCAGTACTTC	CASSFPDRFWEQYF
TRBV5-1	.	TRBJ2-1	.	TGCGCCAGCAGCTTGGATCCAGGGAGTTCAGATGAGCAGTTCTTC	CASSLDPGSSDEQFF
TRBV24-1	TRBD2	TRBJ2-5	.	TGTGCCACCAGTGATTACGCGGGGGAATACAATGAGCAGTACTTC	CATSDYAGEYNEQYF
TRBV6-5	TRBD1	TRBJ1-2	.	TGTGCCAGCATCGGCTGGGACAGCCAAGGGGATGGCTACACCTTC	CASIGWDSQGDGYTF
TRBV2	TRBD1	TRBJ2-1	.	TGTGCCAGCAGTGAGGTCACCTTTATCAGGGGGAATGAGCAGTTCTTC	CASSEVTFIRGNEQFF
TRBV20-1	.	TRBJ1-1	.	TGCAGTGCTAGGGAGGGACACATGAACACTGAAGCTTTCTTT	CSAREGHMNTEAFF
TRBV6-5	.	TRBJ2-1	.	TGTGCCAGCAGTTCCGGAGTTGGGGAGCAGTTCTTC	CASSSGVGEQFF
TRBV28	.	TRBJ2-3	.	TGTGCCAGCAGTCGTTCGCAGCGGGCCTACACAGATACGCAGTATTTT	CASSRSQRAYTDTQYF
TRBV20-1	TRBD2	TRBJ2-3	few	TGCAGTGCTAGAATGTCTAGCGGGGGGTATACGCAGTATTTT	CSARMSSGGYTQYF
TRBV7-2	.	TRBJ2-5	many	TGTGCCAGCAGCTTAGCCTATCAAGAGACCCAGTACTTC	CASSLAYQETQYF
TRBV3-1	.	TRBJ1-2	.	TGTGCCAGCAGCCCTTCGGCCGGGGAACCCTATGGCTACACCTTC	CASSPSAGEPYGYTF
TRBV7-2	.	TRBJ2-3	.	TGTGCCAGCAGCTGGGGTGGGGGCAGCACAGATACGCAGTATTTT	CASSWGGGSTDTQYF
TRBV29-1	.	TRBJ1-1	.	TGCAGCGTTCCGGGACCTTTGAACACTGAAGCTTTCTTT	CSVPGPLNTEAFF
TRBV27	.	TRBJ2-1	.	TGTGCCAGCAGTTTGGGTCGAGCGGCATACAATGAGCAGTTCTTC	CASSLGRAAYNEQFF
TRBV29-1	.	TRBJ1-1	.	TGCAGCGTGGATCCAAGGAGCACTGAAGCTTTCTTT	CSVDPRSTEAFF
TRBV30	TRBD2	TRBJ2-2	.	TGTGCCTGGAGTGTACGACTAGCGGGAGGGGAGCTGTTTTTT	CAWSVRLAGGELFF
TRBV3-1	.	TRBJ2-7	.	TGTGCCAGCAGCTGGACGGACCCTGGGGAGCAGTACTTC	CASSWTDPGEQYF